The T cell receptor beta chain described here comes from a study of a mutant IDH1 vaccine in newly diagnosed glioma. Study overall: The start of vaccination came 4-6 weeks after radiotherapy alone, or with temozolomide cycles.

The CDR3 extends over 11 amino acids. The germline V gene encodes CDR1 SSHAT and CDR2 FNYEAQ (reference sequence). This clone has a handful of counts. Its specificity is unknown. Time point given: week 47, end of study. Topical imiquimod accompanied each vaccine dose, which consisted of 300 ug of mutant IDH1 20-mer peptide. TCRdb's copy holds only in-frame clones and misses some; the assay was immunoSEQ multiplex PCR. The sample lists around 94,000 clones, 89% occurring once. This TCR derives from a woman aged 50 to 60 with glioma. This sample comprised PBMCs, obtained from a glioma patient whose treatment included an IDH1 peptide vaccine. The chain joins TRBV7-7 to TRBJ1-3; D uncertain. CDR3 in DNA: TGTGCTATCATCGATGGAAACACCATATATTTT. Translated: CAIIDGNTIYF.